A single T cell receptor beta chain is shown here with its context. No antigen is known for it. The data belong to a study of vaccination effects on CD4 cells after COVID-19. Sequencing in the ViraFEST assay came after antigen-specific CD4+ T cells had been expanded with viral peptide pools, which were used to stimulate PBMC. Investigators separated out CD4+ T cells once about eleven days of culture had passed. Two doses of BNT162b2 or mRNA-1273 vaccine were administered to participants. Study observations and caveats: By a late point after vaccination, infection- and vaccine-induced clones had shrunk markedly through clonal contraction.

Data came from immunoSEQ multiplex PCR; TCRdb stores just in-frame clones and leaves some out. The table includes more than 65,000 clones, 70% to 90% detected once. Sequenced material: CD4+ T cells from PBMCs cultured with HCoV-229E spike peptides, taken after COVID-19 vaccination. This TCR was recovered from a human donor who received a COVID-19 vaccine.

The CDR3, as DNA: TGCAGCGGCTCCGGGACTGTAGAGACCCAGTACTTC. Protein sequence: CSGSGTVETQYF. The V gene is TRBV29-1, the J gene TRBJ2-5; possibly TRBD2 for D (6 bases). The CDR3 length is 12 residues. The germline CDR1 and CDR2 sequences are SQVTM and ANQGSEA. V was pared by 7 bases and J by 4 bases, with 13 bases between.